The T cell receptor beta chain described here comes from a study of radiotherapy plus CTLA-4 blockade in lung cancer. Study context: Objective responses were observed in around 17% of patients, and disease control was achieved by about 30%.

The V and J ends lost 4 bases and 6 bases, in that order; junction bases with no gene match: 10. From germline, CDR1 is SGHDT and CDR2 YYEEEE. The CDR3 length is 15 residues. Libraries were prepared by immunoSEQ multiplex PCR; TCRdb keeps only in-frame clonotypes and omits some of them. Of 34,000 or so clones listed, about four fifths were seen once; the top ten hold roughly 14%. The source was peripheral blood, collected from a patient treated with radiotherapy plus ipilimumab. The chain has TRBV5-6 and TRBJ2-1, with 7 nucleotides matching TRBD1. The sequence came from a human donor with non-small cell lung cancer that progressed on radiotherapy plus ipilimumab. CDR3 loop: CASSLQDRRFNEQFF. For the CDR3, the DNA is TGTGCCAGCAGCCTGCAGGACAGGCGATTCAATGAGCAGTTCTTC.